This is a list of T cell receptor beta chains from one sample in a study of regulatory T cells in long-lasting Graves disease. Via MiXCR, TCRdb re-called the multiplex PCR reads, giving one row per CDR3 protein. The data contain under 800,000 distinct CDR3 sequences, 15% to 20% of them seen just once; the ten biggest clones take up 18%. These sequences were also reported in another study, on T cells in Graves' hyperthyroidism and ophthalmopathy.

Sequenced here: peripheral blood mononuclear cells (PBMCs), sampled at new diagnosis, from a patient treated with antithyroid drugs. The receptors stem from a woman aged 25 to 39 with Graves disease. The conserved cysteine and the conserved F or W are not part of the CDR3 here.

j_gene: TRBJ1-1; v_gene: TRBV7-3; CDR3aa: ASSLDRVDMNTEAF
j_gene: TRBJ1-4; v_gene: TRBV28; CDR3aa: ASRGGDRANEKLF
j_gene: TRBJ2-1; v_gene: TRBV30; CDR3aa: AWKRGGKGNEQF
j_gene: TRBJ1-4; v_gene: TRBV18; CDR3aa: ASSPLTNEKLF
j_gene: TRBJ1-5; v_gene: TRBV12-3/TRBV12-4; CDR3aa: ASSLRRNQPQH
j_gene: TRBJ2-5; v_gene: TRBV29-1; CDR3aa: SVVSLARGETQY
j_gene: TRBJ1-1; v_gene: TRBV5-1; CDR3aa: ASSARPAPSEEAF
j_gene: TRBJ1-1; v_gene: TRBV20-1; CDR3aa: SARDYRVNTEAF
j_gene: TRBJ2-3; v_gene: TRBV28; CDR3aa: ASRNRGSTDTQY
j_gene: TRBJ2-3; v_gene: TRBV7-2; CDR3aa: ASSLRISGVAYTQY
j_gene: TRBJ2-2; v_gene: TRBV5-1; CDR3aa: ASRGHSGEDTGELF
j_gene: TRBJ2-1; v_gene: TRBV12-3/TRBV12-4; CDR3aa: ASNQPKDEQF
j_gene: TRBJ1-5; v_gene: TRBV29-1; CDR3aa: SVEGAGQPQH
j_gene: TRBJ2-1; v_gene: TRBV6-2/TRBV6-3; CDR3aa: ASSYSDTGGSRNEQF
j_gene: TRBJ2-4; v_gene: TRBV3-1; CDR3aa: ASSLRTGPVTAKNIQY
j_gene: TRBJ2-6; v_gene: TRBV28; CDR3aa: ATTTGSGANVLT
j_gene: TRBJ2-4; v_gene: TRBV7-8; CDR3aa: ASSSNRDIQY
j_gene: TRBJ1-2; v_gene: TRBV3-1; CDR3aa: ASRRGGGYT
j_gene: TRBJ2-7; v_gene: TRBV24-1; CDR3aa: ATGSRGQGVHEQY
j_gene: TRBJ2-7; v_gene: TRBV10-3; CDR3aa: AISESTGSIDEQY
j_gene: TRBJ1-1; v_gene: TRBV5-1; CDR3aa: ASKPDAIQMNTEAF
j_gene: TRBJ2-5; v_gene: TRBV11-2; CDR3aa: ASSLDQKGRVRETQY
j_gene: TRBJ2-7; v_gene: TRBV3-1; CDR3aa: ASSQPGATYEQY
j_gene: TRBJ1-4; v_gene: TRBV11-2; CDR3aa: ASSWVKGVNEKLF
j_gene: TRBJ1-1; v_gene: TRBV19; CDR3aa: ASRGQGYGEAF
j_gene: TRBJ2-4; v_gene: TRBV29-1; CDR3aa: SVGEAQLQNIQY
j_gene: TRBJ2-1; v_gene: TRBV27; CDR3aa: ASTLSSAVNNEQF
j_gene: TRBJ2-3; v_gene: TRBV6-1; CDR3aa: ASRTGAGTDTQY